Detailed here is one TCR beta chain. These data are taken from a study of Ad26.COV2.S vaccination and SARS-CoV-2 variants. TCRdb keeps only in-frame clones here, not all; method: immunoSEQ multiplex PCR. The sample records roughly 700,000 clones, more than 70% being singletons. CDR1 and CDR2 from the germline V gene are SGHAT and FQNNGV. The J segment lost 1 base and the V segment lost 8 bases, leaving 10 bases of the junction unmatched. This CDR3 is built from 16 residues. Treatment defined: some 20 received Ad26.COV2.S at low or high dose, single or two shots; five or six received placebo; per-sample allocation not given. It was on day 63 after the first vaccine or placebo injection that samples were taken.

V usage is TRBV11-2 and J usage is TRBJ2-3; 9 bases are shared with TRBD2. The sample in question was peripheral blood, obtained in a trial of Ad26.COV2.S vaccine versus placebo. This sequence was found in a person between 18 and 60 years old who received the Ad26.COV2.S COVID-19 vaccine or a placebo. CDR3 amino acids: CASGTIAGDGTDTQYF. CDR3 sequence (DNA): TGTGCCAGCGGCACAATAGCGGGAGATGGCACAGATACGCAGTATTTT. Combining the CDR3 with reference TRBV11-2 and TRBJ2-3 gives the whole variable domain EAGVAQSPRYKIIEKRQSVAFWCNPISGHATLYWYQQILGQGPKLLIQFQNNGVVDDSQLPKDRFSAERLKGVDSTLKIQPAKLEDSAVYLCASGTIAGDGTDTQYFGPGTRLTVL.